The clone carrying this TCR beta chain was seen a single time. The sample belongs to a study of cytomegalovirus exposure and HLA in healthy donors. Germline CDR1 is SGHTA and CDR2 is FQGTGA. The CDR3 has 13 amino acids. The V end lost 4 bases, the J end lost 4 bases, and 8 bases lay between the germline ends. Both 60 Vbeta primers and 13 Jbeta primers went into the PCR. The repertoire was sequenced with immunoSEQ multiplex PCR; TCRdb's copy has only in-frame clones and lacks some. The sample includes fewer than 250,000 clones, 76% of them seen just once. The sequencing sample was made of PBMCs. The chain recombines TRBV7-3 with TRBJ2-1, with D possibly matching TRBD2 (6 bases). The origin of this receptor is a young man in good health and CMV-seronegative. The CDR3 protein is CASSSGLYNEQFF. The CDR3 coding sequence is TGTGCCAGCAGCTCGGGACTTTACAATGAGCAGTTCTTC.